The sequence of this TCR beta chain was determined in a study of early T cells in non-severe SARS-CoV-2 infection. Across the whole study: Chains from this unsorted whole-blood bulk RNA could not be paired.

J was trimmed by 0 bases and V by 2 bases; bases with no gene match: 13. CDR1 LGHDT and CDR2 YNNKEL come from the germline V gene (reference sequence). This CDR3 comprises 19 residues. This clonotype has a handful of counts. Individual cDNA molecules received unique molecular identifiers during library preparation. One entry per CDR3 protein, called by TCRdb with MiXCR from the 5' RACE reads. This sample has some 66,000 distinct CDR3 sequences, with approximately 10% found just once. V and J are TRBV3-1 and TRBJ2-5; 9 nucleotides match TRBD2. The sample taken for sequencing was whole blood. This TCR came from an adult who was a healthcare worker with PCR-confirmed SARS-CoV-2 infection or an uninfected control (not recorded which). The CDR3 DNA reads TGTGCCAGCAGCCAATCATTGGGATCTACTAGCGGGTACCAAGAGACCCAGTACTTC. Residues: CASSQSLGSTSGYQETQYF.